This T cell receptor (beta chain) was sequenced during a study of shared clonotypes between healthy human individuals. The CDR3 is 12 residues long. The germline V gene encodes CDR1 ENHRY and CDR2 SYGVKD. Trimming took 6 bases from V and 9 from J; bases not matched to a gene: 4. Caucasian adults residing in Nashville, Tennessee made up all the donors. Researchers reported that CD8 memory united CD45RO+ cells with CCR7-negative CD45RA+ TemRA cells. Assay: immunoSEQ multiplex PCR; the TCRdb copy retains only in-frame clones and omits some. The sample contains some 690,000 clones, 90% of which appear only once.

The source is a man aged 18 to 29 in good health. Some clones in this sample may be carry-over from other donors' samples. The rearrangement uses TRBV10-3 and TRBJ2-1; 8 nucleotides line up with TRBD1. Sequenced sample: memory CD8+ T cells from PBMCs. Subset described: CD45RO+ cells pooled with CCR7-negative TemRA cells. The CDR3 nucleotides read TGTGCCATCAGCCCCGACAGGGGTGAGCAGTTCTTC. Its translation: CAISPDRGEQFF.